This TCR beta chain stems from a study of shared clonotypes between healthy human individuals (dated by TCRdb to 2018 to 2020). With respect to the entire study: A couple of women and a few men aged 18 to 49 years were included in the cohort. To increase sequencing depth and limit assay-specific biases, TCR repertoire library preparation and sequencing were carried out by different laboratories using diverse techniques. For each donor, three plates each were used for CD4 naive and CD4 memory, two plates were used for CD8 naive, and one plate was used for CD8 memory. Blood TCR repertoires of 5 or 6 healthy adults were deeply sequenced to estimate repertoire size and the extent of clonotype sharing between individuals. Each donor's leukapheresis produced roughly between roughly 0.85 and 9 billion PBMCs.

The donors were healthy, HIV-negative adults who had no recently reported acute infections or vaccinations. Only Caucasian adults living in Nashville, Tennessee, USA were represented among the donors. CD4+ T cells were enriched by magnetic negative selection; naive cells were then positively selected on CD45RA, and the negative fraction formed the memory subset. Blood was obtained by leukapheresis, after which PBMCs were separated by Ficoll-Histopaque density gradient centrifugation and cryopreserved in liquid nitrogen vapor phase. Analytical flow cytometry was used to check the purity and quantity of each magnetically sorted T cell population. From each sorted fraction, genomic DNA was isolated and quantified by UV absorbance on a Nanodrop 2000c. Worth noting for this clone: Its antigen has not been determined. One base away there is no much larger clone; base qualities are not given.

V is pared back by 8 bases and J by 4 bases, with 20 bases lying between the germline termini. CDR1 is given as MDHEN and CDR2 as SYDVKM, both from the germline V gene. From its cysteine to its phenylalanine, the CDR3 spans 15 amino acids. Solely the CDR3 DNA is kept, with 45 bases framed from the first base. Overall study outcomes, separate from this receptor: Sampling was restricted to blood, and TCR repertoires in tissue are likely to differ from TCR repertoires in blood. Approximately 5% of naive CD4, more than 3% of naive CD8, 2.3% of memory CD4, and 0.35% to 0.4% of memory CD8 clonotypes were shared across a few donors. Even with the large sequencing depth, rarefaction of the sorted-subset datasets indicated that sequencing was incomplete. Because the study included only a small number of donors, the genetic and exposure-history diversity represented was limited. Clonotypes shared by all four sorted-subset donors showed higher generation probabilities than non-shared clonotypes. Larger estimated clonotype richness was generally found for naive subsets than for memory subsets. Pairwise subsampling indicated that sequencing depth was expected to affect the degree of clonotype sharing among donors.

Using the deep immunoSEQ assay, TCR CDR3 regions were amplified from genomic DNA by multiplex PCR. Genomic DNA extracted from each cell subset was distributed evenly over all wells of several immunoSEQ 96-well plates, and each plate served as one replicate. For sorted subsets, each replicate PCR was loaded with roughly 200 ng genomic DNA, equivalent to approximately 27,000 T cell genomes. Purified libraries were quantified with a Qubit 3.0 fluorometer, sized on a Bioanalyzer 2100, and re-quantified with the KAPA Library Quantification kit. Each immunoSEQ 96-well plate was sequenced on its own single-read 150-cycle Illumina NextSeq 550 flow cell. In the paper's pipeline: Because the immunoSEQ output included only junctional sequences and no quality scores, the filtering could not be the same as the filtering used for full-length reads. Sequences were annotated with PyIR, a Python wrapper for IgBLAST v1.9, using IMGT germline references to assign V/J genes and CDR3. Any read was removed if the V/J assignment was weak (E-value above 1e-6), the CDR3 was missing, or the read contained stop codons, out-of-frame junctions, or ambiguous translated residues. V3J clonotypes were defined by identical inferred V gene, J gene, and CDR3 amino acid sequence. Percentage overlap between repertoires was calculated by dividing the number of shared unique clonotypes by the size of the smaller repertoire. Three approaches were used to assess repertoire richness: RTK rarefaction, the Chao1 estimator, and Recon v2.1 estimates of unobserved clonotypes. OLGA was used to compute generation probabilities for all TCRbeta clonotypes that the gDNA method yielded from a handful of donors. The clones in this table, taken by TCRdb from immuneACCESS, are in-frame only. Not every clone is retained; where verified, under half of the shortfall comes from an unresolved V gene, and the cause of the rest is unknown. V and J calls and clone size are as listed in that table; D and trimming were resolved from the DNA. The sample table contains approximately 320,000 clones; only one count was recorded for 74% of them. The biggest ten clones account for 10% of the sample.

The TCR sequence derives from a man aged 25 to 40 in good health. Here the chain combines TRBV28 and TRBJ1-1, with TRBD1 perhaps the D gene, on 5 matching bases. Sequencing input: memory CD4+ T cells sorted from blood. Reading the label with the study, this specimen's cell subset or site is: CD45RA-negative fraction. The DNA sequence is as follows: TGTGCCAGCGCCACCGGGGGGATAAAGGGCACTGAAGCTTTCTTT. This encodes CASATGGIKGTEAFF.